This TCR beta chain was sequenced for a study of cytomegalovirus exposure and HLA in healthy donors. At the level of the study: Earlier findings included about 120 million unique TCR beta sequences obtained from about 180 million T cells.

Unmatched junction bases numbered 5, after V lost 5 bases and J lost 0 bases. The CDR3 sequence is 15 residues long. The germline gives CDR1 SGHNT, CDR2 YENEEA. 13 Jbeta primers and 60 Vbeta primers were used for the PCR. TCRdb's table, derived via immunoSEQ multiplex PCR, lists solely in-frame clones and lacks some. The sample carries about 190,000 clones, 75% to 80% recorded once. Study-level findings and limits: Across donors, presence/absence analyses took sequencing depth to be roughly uniform. Information on immune exposure was restricted to one variable (CMV serostatus).

Concerning this clone: Its antigen remains unknown.

The source of this sequence is a woman aged 30 to 39 in good health and CMV-seropositive. The sample consisted of PBMCs. This chain links TRBV11-3 with TRBJ1-1, with TRBD1 identical over 8 bases. In DNA, the CDR3 is TGTGCCAGCAGCCCCCGGACAGGGTTGAACACTGAAGCTTTCTTT. Translation: CASSPRTGLNTEAFF. Looking up the rest from reference TRBV11-3 and TRBJ1-1 gives the full variable domain: EAGVVQSPRYKIIEKKQPVAFWCNPISGHNTLYWYLQNLGQGPELLIRYENEEAVDDSQLPKDRFSAERLKGVDSTLKIQPAELGDSAVYLCASSPRTGLNTEAFFGQGTRLTVV.